Below, one T cell receptor (beta chain) is given with its context. Its antigen is currently unknown. The CDR3 is 15 residues long. V shed 1 base and J shed 6 bases, with 13 bases lying between them. The germline CDR1 and CDR2 sequences are SNHLY and FYNNEI. The sample is drawn from a study of graft-versus-host responses after intestinal transplantation. Whole-study context: Transplant recipients had multivisceral, liver-intestinal, or isolated intestinal grafts. Each patient got anti-thymocyte globulin induction, then tacrolimus and steroids for three to four years. General study points: Analysis identified GvH clones in recipient marrow, with some appearing first in ileum or blood.

Libraries were prepared by immunoSEQ multiplex PCR; TCRdb keeps only in-frame clonotypes and omits some of them. The repertoire holds approximately 99,000 clones, with 90% to 95% as singletons. The receptor comes from a human donor who was the organ donor for an intestinal transplant. The V and J genes are TRBV2 and TRBJ2-4; D unresolved. The material was unstimulated CD4+ T cells sorted from spleen or lymph node cells, obtained before transplant. For the CDR3, the DNA is TGTGCCAGCAGTGAAGAGCGCCAACCACTAAACATTCAGTACTTC. Encoded protein: CASSEERQPLNIQYF.